These T cell receptor beta chains were read from a single sample in a study of Graves' ophthalmopathy and Graves' hyperthyroidism. TCRdb passed the multiplex PCR reads through MiXCR, listing each CDR3 protein once. In the table there are 57,000 or so distinct CDR3 sequences, approximately 45% of which are singletons. The material sequenced was peripheral blood. The receptors were gathered from an adult woman with Graves' ophthalmopathy. The CDR3 runs from the conserved cysteine through the conserved F or W. D genes are given only for firm matches. Clone size is not always given. Where it is, it says once, few, many or a class for expanded clones.

>TRBD2|many|TRBV5-1|TRBJ2-3
CASSFLADSTDTQYF
TGCGCCAGCAGCTTCCTAGCGGATAGCACAGATACGCAGTATTTT
>.|many|TRBV19|TRBJ2-1
CASSNQGRGEQFF
TGTGCCAGTAGTAACCAGGGGCGAGGGGAGCAGTTCTTC
>.|.|TRBV5-1|TRBJ1-2
CASSPVGGQSYGYTF
TGCGCCAGCAGCCCTGTAGGTGGGCAGAGCTATGGCTACACCTTC
>.|.|TRBV7-8|TRBJ1-6
CASNPRRVSGYNSPLHF
TGTGCCAGCAACCCTAGGAGGGTATCGGGCTATAATTCACCCCTCCACTTT
>TRBD1|.|TRBV7-9|TRBJ1-2
CASSQTGGLYGYTF
TGTGCCAGCAGCCAGACAGGGGGTTTGTATGGCTACACCTTC
>.|once|TRBV10-3|TRBJ1-6
CAISGGRGGDSPLHF
TGTGCCATCAGTGGCGGACGCGGGGGGGATTCACCCCTCCACTTT
>.|.|TRBV20-1|TRBJ2-3
CRALPDKQYF
TGCAGAGCCCTGCCAGATAAGCAGTATTTT
>TRBD1|.|TRBV7-3|TRBJ1-1
CASSQTGTGSTEAFF
TGTGCCAGCAGCCAGACCGGGACAGGGAGCACTGAAGCTTTCTTT
>.|.|TRBV4-3|TRBJ2-2
CASSQDVEESCF
TGCGCCAGCAGCCAAGATGTGGAGGAGAGCTGTTTT
>.|.|TRBV10-3|TRBJ1-5
CAIREVADNEPQHF
TGTGCCATCAGGGAAGTAGCGGACAATGAGCCCCAGCATTTT
>.|many|TRBV7-3|TRBJ2-1
CASSPAAGEQFF
TGTGCCAGCAGCCCCGCCGCCGGTGAGCAGTTCTTC
>TRBD1|once|TRBV20-1|TRBJ1-5
CSAPRWGQSSNQPQHF
TGCAGTGCCCCCCGTTGGGGACAGAGTAGCAATCAGCCCCAGCATTTT
>TRBD2|.|TRBV29-1|TRBJ2-3
CSVELGTSGREQYF
TGCAGCGTTGAGCTAGGGACTAGCGGGAGGGAGCAGTATTTT
>.|.|TRBV12-5|TRBJ1-6
CASGLVVWGLLHF
TGTGCTAGTGGTTTGGTTGTGTGGGGACTCCTCCACTTT
>.|many|TRBV20-1|TRBJ2-7
CSARAPGLTYEQYF
TGCAGTGCTAGAGCCCCGGGACTCACCTACGAGCAGTACTTC
>.|medium-sized|TRBV20-1|TRBJ2-7
CSGTLGTEQYF
TGCAGTGGCACATTAGGGACCGAGCAGTACTTC
>TRBD2|.|TRBV25-1|TRBJ2-3
CASSVGRGVDTQYF
TGTGCCAGCAGTGTCGGGAGGGGAGTAGATACGCAGTATTTT
>TRBD1|.|TRBV7-2|TRBJ1-2
CASSFRQGYGYTF
TGTGCCAGCAGCTTTAGACAGGGATATGGCTACACCTTC
>TRBD2|many|TRBV11-2|TRBJ2-7
CASSLGGTSGNPERQYF
TGTGCCAGCAGCTTAGGCGGAACTAGCGGGAACCCCGAACGTCAGTACTTC
>.|.|TRBV7-2|TRBJ2-2
CASSHSTGGELLF
TGTGCCAGCAGCCATTCGACAGGTGGGGAGCTGCTTTTT
>TRBD2|.|TRBV3-1|TRBJ2-1
CASTSGRKPDNEQFF
TGTGCCAGTACTAGCGGGAGGAAGCCCGACAATGAGCAGTTCTTC
>.|many|TRBV7-2|TRBJ2-1
CASSLVRASYNEQFF
TGTGCCAGCAGCTTAGTCAGGGCCTCTTACAATGAGCAGTTCTTC
>.|many|TRBV11-2|TRBJ2-7
CASSLESEEQYF
TGTGCCAGCAGCTTAGAGTCGGAGGAGCAGTACTTC
>TRBD1|.|TRBV19|TRBJ2-7
CASRGQGEGPTYEQYF
TGTGCCAGCAGGGGACAGGGGGAAGGGCCCACCTACGAGCAGTACTTC
>.|.|TRBV28|TRBJ1-5
CASSLSDRYYQPQHF
TGTGCCAGCAGTTTATCGGATAGGTACTATCAGCCCCAGCATTTT
>.|many|TRBV4-1|TRBJ2-5
CASSPPAGAETQYF
TGCGCCAGCAGCCCTCCGGCAGGGGCAGAGACCCAGTACTTC
>TRBD2|.|TRBV7-2|TRBJ2-3
CASRLTSGGGTQYF
TGTGCCAGCCGTCTAACTAGCGGGGGAGGGACGCAGTATTTT
>.|once|TRBV6-5|TRBJ1-2
CASSYTFARGGYTF
TGTGCCAGCAGTTACACATTCGCGAGGGGGGGCTACACCTTC
>.|.|TRBV7-2|TRBJ2-7
CASSLAVAGSSYEQYF
TGTGCCAGCAGCTTAGCGGTCGCAGGGAGCTCCTACGAGCAGTACTTC
>.|.|TRBV7-8|TRBJ1-4
CASSLVRGNEKLFF
TGTGCCAGCAGCTTAGTCCGGGGTAATGAAAAACTGTTTTTT
>.|.|TRBV7-2|TRBJ2-4
CASSSPELAKNIQYF
TGTGCCAGCAGTTCGCCAGAACTAGCCAAAAACATTCAGTACTTC
>.|.|TRBV7-2|TRBJ2-5
CASSWTQEGTGETQYF
TGTGCCAGCAGCTGGACTCAAGAGGGGACCGGGGAGACCCAGTACTTC
>TRBD1|many|TRBV6-5|TRBJ2-1
CASSYPARQGAQFF
TGTGCCAGCAGTTATCCCGCTCGACAGGGGGCACAGTTCTTC
>.|.|TRBV15|TRBJ1-5
CATSREGEAYEHF
TGTGCCACCAGCAGAGAAGGGGAGGCCTACGAGCATTTT
>TRBD1|.|TRBV20-1|TRBJ1-6
CSARTGAAYNSPLHF
TGCAGTGCTAGGACAGGGGCTGCCTATAATTCACCCCTCCACTTT
>TRBD2|many|TRBV7-3|TRBJ2-3
CASSYSLAGDTQYF
TGTGCCAGCAGCTATTCATTAGCGGGAGATACGCAGTATTTT
>.|.|TRBV7-6|TRBJ2-7
CASSSRGRPYEQCF
TGTGCCAGCAGCTCCAGGGGAAGGCCCTACGAGCAGTGCTTC
>TRBD2|.|TRBV9|TRBJ2-7
CASSVAGTSGSYEQYF
TGTGCCAGCAGCGTGGCCGGGACTAGCGGTTCCTACGAGCAGTACTTC
>.|.|TRBV4-3|TRBJ2-2
CASGQGYTGELFF
TGCGCCAGCGGCCAAGGCTACACCGGGGAGCTGTTTTTT
>.|many|TRBV5-6|TRBJ2-3
CASSWQHTDTQYF
TGTGCCAGCAGCTGGCAGCACACAGATACGCAGTATTTT
>.|few|TRBV29-1|TRBJ1-2
CSVGVSQGYGYTF
TGCAGCGTTGGAGTCAGCCAGGGGTATGGCTACACCTTC
>TRBD1|.|TRBV20-1|TRBJ1-2
CSATGDYGYTF
TGCAGCGCCACAGGGGACTATGGCTACACCTTC
>TRBD2|many|TRBV5-4|TRBJ2-7
CASSTPGTSGSYEQYF
TGTGCCAGCAGCACCCCCGGGACTAGCGGGAGCTACGAGCAGTACTTC